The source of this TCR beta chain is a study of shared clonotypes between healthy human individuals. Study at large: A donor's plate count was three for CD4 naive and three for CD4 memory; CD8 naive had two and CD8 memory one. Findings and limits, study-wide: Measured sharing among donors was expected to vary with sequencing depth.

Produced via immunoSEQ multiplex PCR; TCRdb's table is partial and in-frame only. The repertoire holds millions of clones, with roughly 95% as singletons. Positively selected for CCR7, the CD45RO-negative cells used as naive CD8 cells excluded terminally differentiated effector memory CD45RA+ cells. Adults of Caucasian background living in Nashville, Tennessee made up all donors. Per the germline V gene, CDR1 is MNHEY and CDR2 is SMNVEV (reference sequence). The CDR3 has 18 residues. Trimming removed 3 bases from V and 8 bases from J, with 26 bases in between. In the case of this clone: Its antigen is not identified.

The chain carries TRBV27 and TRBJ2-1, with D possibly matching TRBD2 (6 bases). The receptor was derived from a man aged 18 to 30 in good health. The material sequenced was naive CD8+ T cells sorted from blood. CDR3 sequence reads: CASSFLPWAGKGNDEQFF. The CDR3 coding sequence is TGTGCCAGCAGTTTTCTACCCTGGGCGGGGAAAGGTAACGATGAGCAGTTCTTC.